Listed here are 30 T cell receptor beta chains from one sample, sequenced in a study of early T cells in non-severe SARS-CoV-2 infection. TCRdb re-called the 5' RACE reads with MiXCR, one entry per CDR3 protein. The repertoire consists of tens of thousands of distinct CDR3 sequences, with around 7.8% occurring once and the leading ten covering around 7.9%. Material for sequencing was whole blood. Every receptor here comes from an adult who was a healthcare worker with PCR-confirmed SARS-CoV-2 infection or an uninfected control (not recorded which).

This clonotype turned up a few times. The gene calls are TRBV20-1 and TRBJ1-3; D is uncertain. The CDR3 totals 16 residues. The V gene's germline CDR1 is DFQATT and CDR2 SNEGSKA (reference sequence). V shed 5 bases and J shed 0 bases, with 17 bases lying between them. The CDR3 spells CSAASPGVYSGNTIYF. The DNA for the CDR3 is TGCAGTGCTGCGTCCCCGGGCGTATACTCTGGAAACACCATATATTTT.

This clonotype was observed a handful of times. This chain joins TRBV4-3 and TRBJ1-1, with D unclear. Germline V CDR1 and CDR2: LGHNA, YSLEER. The length of the CDR3 is 16 residues. Trimming left V 4 bases short and J 5 bases short, with 20 bases between. CDR3 coding DNA: TGCGCCAGCAGCCTGTCGAGTGAGGGCATTGGGACTGAAGCTTTCTTT. Its protein product is CASSLSSEGIGTEAFF.

This chain uses TRBV7-3 with TRBJ2-7; a weak D match, TRBD1 (6 bases). CDR3 length: 13 amino acids. Looked up from germline, CDR1 is SGHTA and CDR2 is FQGTGA. Between the trimmed V and J ends, which lost 5 bases and 2 bases, there was a span of 10 bases. The CDR3 nucleotides are TGTGCCAGCAGCGCTACAGGGACCTACGAGCAGTACTTC. It translates to CASSATGTYEQYF. Supplemented by reference TRBV7-3 and TRBJ2-7, the full variable domain reads GAGVSQTPSNKVTEKGKYVELRCDPISGHTALYWYRQSLGQGPEFLIYFQGTGAADDSGLPNDRFFAVRPEGSVSTLKIQRTERGDSAVYLCASSATGTYEQYFGPGTRLTVT.

This clonotype was seen more than once but under ten times. The DNA for the CDR3 is TGTGCCAGCAGCCGCCAACCCGGATCCCATGGGGACACTGAAGCTTTCTTT. Its protein product is CASSRQPGSHGDTEAFF. The rearrangement links TRBV7-2 to TRBJ1-1; D unclear. Germline loops: CDR1 SGHTA, CDR2 FQGNSA. Trimming shortened V by 5 bases and J by 3 bases, and 22 bases separated the two germline ends. The CDR3 loop spans 17 amino acids.

The chain employs TRBV28 and TRBJ2-7, with D uncertain. The CDR3 is 17 residues long. Per the germline V gene, CDR1 is MDHEN and CDR2 is SYDVKM. Deletions cut 7 bases from V and 1 base from J, with 23 bases between. CDR3: CASISPGQRERSYEQYF. The CDR3 bases are TGTGCCAGCATTTCTCCGGGCCAGAGAGAGAGGTCCTACGAGCAGTACTTC.

This clonotype was seen a few times. The DNA for the CDR3 is TGTGCCAGCAGCAAAGTTCCCGGAGGCTACACCTTC. Translating it yields CASSKVPGGYTF. V is TRBV21-1 and J is TRBJ1-2; the table's D call of TRBD1 was not tested on the DNA. TRBV21-1 is a pseudogene. This CDR3 contains 12 residues.

The chain carries TRBV6-1 and TRBJ2-7; 8 positions agree with TRBD1. The CDR3 is 16 amino acids. The germline gives CDR1 MNHNS, CDR2 SASEGT. Trimming removed 4 bases from V and 3 bases from J; junction bases left unmatched: 11. The DNA of the CDR3 is TGTGCCAGCAGTGGCTCCTTCGGGACAGGTGTCTACGAGCAGTACTTC. Protein product: CASSGSFGTGVYEQYF.

This chain connects TRBV7-8 to TRBJ1-1, with a weak D call TRBD1 (5 bases). The V gene lost 3 bases and the J gene lost 0 bases, with 20 bases spanning the gap. CDR1 is SGHVS, CDR2 FQNEAQ, per germline. This CDR3 comprises 18 residues. CDR3 amino acids: CASSFDAQGSVMNTEAFF. As DNA, the CDR3 is TGTGCCAGCAGCTTTGACGCCCAGGGATCGGTAATGAACACTGAAGCTTTCTTT.

The chain links TRBV6-5 to TRBJ1-2, with TRBD1 identical over 7 bases. Trimming at V came to 3 bases and at J to 8 bases, leaving 12 bases not matched to a gene. The CDR3 is made up of 15 amino acids. Germline lookup yields CDR1 MNHEY and CDR2 SVGAGI. The CDR3 loop reads CASSYYRGLVEGYTF. CDR3 nucleotide sequence: TGTGCCAGCAGTTATTACAGGGGACTTGTGGAGGGCTACACCTTC.

The chain uses TRBV20-1 and TRBJ2-7, with 11 nucleotides matching TRBD1. The CDR3 covers 16 residues. From germline, CDR1 is DFQATT and CDR2 SNEGSKA (reference sequence). V lost 6 bases to trimming and J lost 3 bases; unmatched junction nucleotides: 13. The CDR3 sequence is CSAPLLDRGHIYEQYF. The CDR3 coding sequence is TGCAGTGCCCCCCTCCTGGACAGGGGGCATATCTACGAGCAGTACTTC.

This clonotype has ten or more counts. This chain joins TRBV4-2 and TRBJ2-1; the D is unclear. CDR3 length: 14 residues. Germline V gene sequence: CDR1 LGHNA, CDR2 YNFKEQ. Trimming took off 0 bases at V and 4 bases at J, with 7 bases between the two ends. The CDR3 DNA reads TGTGCCAGCAGCCAAGATTCGACGTACAATGAGCAGTTCTTC. Its protein product is CASSQDSTYNEQFF.

This clonotype was observed many times. The chain links TRBV6-2 or TRBV6-3 to TRBJ2-7; the D gene is possibly TRBD1 (5 bases). Germline CDR1 and CDR2: MNHEY and SVGEGT. Trimming cost V 2 bases and J 1 base, with 18 bases left between them. There are 17 residues in the CDR3. CDR3: CASSYEPGLSHSYEQYF. CDR3 nucleotide sequence: TGTGCCAGCAGTTACGAGCCAGGGTTATCCCATTCCTACGAGCAGTACTTC.

This clonotype was found many times. The J gene is TRBJ2-7, the V gene TRBV5-1; possibly TRBD1 for D (6 bases). This CDR3 spans 15 amino acids. Trimming stripped 4 bases from V and 3 bases from J, with 17 bases between. The V gene's germline CDR1 is SGHRS and CDR2 YFSETQ. The CDR3 bases are TGCGCCAGCAGCGGAAACCACAGGGTCAGCTACGAGCAGTACTTC. Amino acid sequence: CASSGNHRVSYEQYF.

This clonotype was recorded at least ten times. The rearrangement links TRBV25-1 to TRBJ2-3, with 9 bases matching TRBD2. Trimming cost V 6 bases and J 6 bases; bases outside gene matches: 7. This CDR3 is 14 amino acids long. From germline, CDR1 is MGHDK and CDR2 SYGVNS. The CDR3 reads CASRGPSGADTQYF. Here the CDR3 DNA reads TGTGCCAGCAGGGGGCCTAGCGGGGCGGATACGCAGTATTTT.

This clonotype has ten or more counts. The CDR3, as DNA: TGTGCCTGGAGTGCGGGGACCGAGCAGTACTTC. This sequence encodes CAWSAGTEQYF. The V and J genes are TRBV30 and TRBJ2-7; the D call may be TRBD1 or TRBD2 (5 bases each). The V end lost 1 base, the J end lost 6 bases, and 7 bases lay between the germline ends. Looked up from germline, CDR1 is GTSNPN and CDR2 is SVGIG (reference sequence). This CDR3 is 11 amino acids long.

This clonotype was detected ten times or more. The chain joins TRBV11-1 to TRBJ2-5; D remains unclear. CDR3 size: 17 residues. The germline V and J ends were trimmed by 1 base and 1 base, with 16 bases remaining between them. Per germline, CDR1 SGHAT and CDR2 FQDESV (reference sequence). The DNA of the CDR3 is TGTGCCAGCAGCTTAGAGCCAGGTAGAAGACTCCAAGAGACCCAGTACTTC. Its protein is CASSLEPGRRLQETQYF. The whole variable domain, filled in from reference TRBV11-1 and TRBJ2-5, reads EAEVAQSPRYKITEKSQAVAFWCDPISGHATLYWYRQILGQGPELLVQFQDESVVDDSQLPKDRFSAERLKGVDSTLKIQPAELGDSAMYLCASSLEPGRRLQETQYFGPGTRLLVL.

This clonotype appeared many times. The J gene is TRBJ1-1, the V gene TRBV7-2; possibly TRBD1 for D (5 bases). Germline CDR1 is SGHTA and CDR2 is FQGNSA. V lost 1 base and J 0 bases, leaving 9 bases between the germline ends. The length of the CDR3 is 15 residues. The CDR3 spells CASSLGQPMNTEAFF. Written as DNA, the CDR3 is TGTGCCAGCAGCTTAGGACAGCCCATGAACACTGAAGCTTTCTTT.

This clonotype came up a few times. The gene calls are TRBV10-3 and TRBJ2-3; D may be TRBD2 (5 bases). CDR1 and CDR2 (germline): ENHRY, SYGVKD. The CDR3 has 14 amino acids. Trimming removed 5 bases from V and 4 bases from J, with 13 bases in between. For the CDR3, the DNA is TGTGCCATCAGTAGTGGTCGGGATGCAGATACGCAGTATTTT. Translating gives CAISSGRDADTQYF.

This clonotype came up a few times. This sequence joins TRBV6-6 and TRBJ2-5; D remains unclear. CDR1 is MNHNY and CDR2 is SVGAGI in the germline V gene (reference sequence). Trimming cost V 5 bases and J 5 bases, with 12 bases left between them. This CDR3 region has 13 residues. CDR3 sequence (DNA): TGTGCCAGCAGTCCCCGGGCCGAGGAGACCCAGTACTTC. This gives the protein CASSPRAEETQYF.

A few counts support this clonotype. This rearrangement joins TRBV29-1 to TRBJ2-1, with no clear D. There are 10 residues in the CDR3. Germline V lookup: CDR1 SQVTM, CDR2 ANQGSEA. Trimming stripped 7 bases from V and 7 bases from J, with 8 bases between. CDR3 sequence (DNA): TGCAGCGCCGAAGGGAATGAGCAGTTCTTC. Amino acid sequence: CSAEGNEQFF.

The sample holds a few counts of this clonotype. This chain links TRBV7-2 with TRBJ1-5, with D perhaps matching TRBD1 (6 bases). From germline, CDR1 is SGHTA and CDR2 FQGNSA. The CDR3 has 15 residues. V was cut by 2 bases and J by 1 base, with 9 bases left in between. DNA of the CDR3: TGTGCCAGCAGCTTATATACAGGGAGCAATCAGCCCCAGCATTTT. Its translation is CASSLYTGSNQPQHF.

This clonotype came up many times. The chain is built from TRBV7-2 and TRBJ1-2, with D possibly matching TRBD1 (5 bases). From germline, CDR1 is SGHTA and CDR2 FQGNSA. The CDR3 extends over 15 amino acids. V was cut by 5 bases and J by 0 bases, with 13 bases left in between. The CDR3 region is CASSARTGPNYGYTF. As DNA, the CDR3 is TGTGCCAGCAGCGCCAGAACAGGACCTAACTATGGCTACACCTTC.

This clonotype showed up many times. This chain connects TRBV18 to TRBJ1-2; D may be TRBD1 (6 bases). CDR3 size: 14 residues. Germline CDR1 is KGHSH and CDR2 is LQKENI. Between the trimmed V and J ends, which lost 5 bases and 6 bases, there was a span of 16 bases. CDR3 coding DNA: TGTGCCAGCTCATCGCTGGACAGTTACGATGGCTACACCTTC. Translated: CASSSLDSYDGYTF.

Only a few counts were recorded for this clonotype. V usage is TRBV5-6 and J usage is TRBJ1-5; 7 bases are shared with TRBD1. J gave up 8 bases and V 3 bases, and 8 bases lay outside the gene matches. Germline V gene sequence: CDR1 SGHDT, CDR2 YYEEEE. CDR3 length: 14 amino acids. CDR3 nucleotide sequence: TGTGCCAGCAGCTCGGGCACAGGGGTTAAGCCCCAGCATTTT. It codes for CASSSGTGVKPQHF. The complete variable domain, with remaining parts taken from reference TRBV5-6 and TRBJ1-5, reads DAGVTQSPTHLIKTRGQQVTLRCSPKSGHDTVSWYQQALGQGPQFIFQYYEEEERQRGNFPDRFSGHQFPNYSSELNVNALLLGDSALYLCASSSGTGVKPQHFGDGTRLSIL.

This chain uses TRBV30 with TRBJ2-2, with no clear D. Germline CDR1 is GTSNPN and CDR2 is SVGIG (reference sequence). Deletions cut 1 base from V and 8 bases from J, with 11 bases between. This CDR3 spans 13 amino acids. CDR3 in amino acids: CAWSAGHPGELFF. The CDR3 nucleotides are TGTGCCTGGAGTGCGGGTCATCCGGGGGAGCTGTTTTTT.

Many counts were recorded for this clonotype. The chain recombines TRBV5-1 with TRBJ2-3; D tentatively reads TRBD1 or TRBD2 (6 bases each). V lost 0 bases and J lost 4, with 9 bases in between. Germline loops: CDR1 SGHRS, CDR2 YFSETQ. The CDR3 runs to 14 residues. This chain's CDR3 is CASSLEGGPDTQYF. The CDR3 DNA follows: TGCGCCAGCAGCTTGGAGGGGGGCCCAGATACGCAGTATTTT.

This clonotype was counted ten times or more. This chain uses TRBV28 with TRBJ2-7; TRBD1 or TRBD2 may be the D gene (6 bases each). Germline V gene data show CDR1 as MDHEN and CDR2 as SYDVKM. Trimming removed 3 bases from V and 4 bases from J, with 13 bases in between. This CDR3 is 14 amino acids long. The CDR3 reads CASSLGGAGYEQYF. The CDR3 DNA is TGTGCCAGCAGTTTGGGGGGCGCAGGGTACGAGCAGTACTTC.

By frequency in the sample, this clonotype is medium-sized. The chain combines TRBV28 with TRBJ2-5; D is uncertain. From germline, CDR1 is MDHEN and CDR2 SYDVKM. The CDR3 contains 14 residues. V shed 4 bases and J shed 4 bases, with 13 bases lying between them. CDR3: CASSSPTSGETQYF. In DNA, the CDR3 is TGTGCCAGCAGTTCCCCCACCTCGGGAGAGACCCAGTACTTC.

The gene calls are TRBV29-1 and TRBJ2-5; possibly TRBD2 for D (7 bases). Trimming shortened V by 4 bases and J by 2 bases, and 14 bases separated the two germline ends. Germline-derived CDR1 and CDR2 are SQVTM and ANQGSEA. The CDR3 is 14 amino acids. CDR3 sequence reads: CSVARGGLQETQYF. CDR3 DNA sequence: TGCAGCGTTGCCCGCGGGGGCCTACAAGAGACCCAGTACTTC.

The rearrangement links TRBV4-1 to TRBJ1-3; 7 bases are a match to TRBD1. The CDR3 has 17 amino acids. After removal of 3 bases from V and 4 bases from J, the junction contained 12 bases not matched to a gene. Germline CDR1 MGHRA, CDR2 YSYEKL. CDR3 bases: TGCGCCAGCAGCCATACTGGGACAGATGTAACGGGAAACACCATATATTTT. It is translated as CASSHTGTDVTGNTIYF.